Presented here are 21 T cell receptor beta chains from one specimen sequenced in a study of T-cell reconstitution after alpha-beta-depleted transplantation in children. The authors prepared the TCRbeta library with unique molecular identifiers. TCRdb re-analysed the PCR reads in MiXCR, keeping a single row per CDR3 protein. The table has 450,000 to 700,000 distinct CDR3 sequences, approximately 30% seen once. The material was PBMCs, obtained before TCRalphabeta/CD19-depleted stem cell transplant. The receptors come from a boy younger than two with Wiskott-Aldrich syndrome, due to receive a stem cell transplant.

This clonotype was counted a few times. This chain connects TRBV5-1 to TRBJ2-7; D may be TRBD1 (5 bases). The CDR3 contains 16 residues. Trimming cost V 0 bases and J 2 bases, with 15 bases left between them. Germline CDR1 and CDR2: SGHRS and YFSETQ. In DNA, the CDR3 is TGCGCCAGCAGCTTGGCCGACAGCTCGCCTCCCTACGAGCAGTACTTC. Its translation: CASSLADSSPPYEQYF.

V usage is TRBV14 and J usage is TRBJ2-1; D is ambiguous. Germline values: CDR1 SGHDN, CDR2 FVKESK. The V and J ends lost 0 bases and 8 bases respectively, with 14 bases between them. The CDR3 is 15 amino acids. The CDR3 region is CASSQDLKLIDEQFF. CDR3 DNA: TGTGCCAGCAGCCAAGACCTGAAACTGATAGATGAGCAGTTCTTC.

This clonotype occurred a few times. The chain has TRBV28 and TRBJ1-2; D remains unclear. Germline CDR1 is MDHEN and CDR2 is SYDVKM. This CDR3 is built from 14 residues. The V end lost 8 bases, the J end lost 3 bases, and 16 bases lay between the germline ends. CDR3 in amino acids: CASLHRGSDYGYTF. For the CDR3, the DNA is TGTGCCAGCCTCCACAGAGGTAGCGACTATGGCTACACCTTC.

This chain joins TRBV5-1 and TRBJ2-1; D gene uncertain. V was trimmed by 4 bases and J by 6 bases, leaving 11 bases between them. Germline V lookup: CDR1 SGHRS, CDR2 YFSETQ. CDR3 length: 13 residues. The CDR3 protein is CASSGSYSNEQFF. As DNA, the CDR3 is TGCGCCAGCAGCGGTTCCTATTCCAATGAGCAGTTCTTC.

This chain joins TRBV10-3 and TRBJ2-2; 11 nucleotides align to TRBD1. The CDR3 has 14 amino acids. The V and J ends lost 10 bases and 4 bases, in that order; junction bases with no gene match: 5. Germline V CDR1 and CDR2: ENHRY, SYGVKD. CDR3 bases: TGTGCCAGCCGGGACAGGGGGACCACCGGGGAGCTGTTTTTT. Encoded protein: CASRDRGTTGELFF.

The gene calls are TRBV7-2 and TRBJ2-1; the D gene is possibly TRBD2 (7 bases). In germline, CDR1 is SGHTA, CDR2 FQGNSA. V gave up 3 bases and J gave up 4 bases, with 16 bases separating them. The CDR3 sequence is 16 residues long. The CDR3, as DNA: TGTGCCAGCAGCTTTCCTGGGGGAGGGGGTTACAATGAGCAGTTCTTC. Encoded protein: CASSFPGGGGYNEQFF.

This chain connects TRBV20-1 to TRBJ2-3, with unresolved D. The ends were cut back, 3 bases at V and 4 bases at J, with 5 bases in the middle. The germline CDR1 and CDR2 sequences are DFQATT and SNEGSKA (reference sequence). This CDR3 region has 11 residues. CDR3 nucleotides: TGCAGTGCTAGCTGGGCAGATACGCAGTATTTT. It is translated as CSASWADTQYF.

The V call is TRBV12-3 or TRBV12-4, the J call TRBJ2-1; TRBD1 matches at 8 bases. V shed 5 bases, J shed 7 bases, and the junction held 13 bases outside the gene matches. This CDR3 has 16 amino acids. CDR3 amino acids: CASSDGQGGTGNEQFF. The DNA of the CDR3 is TGTGCCAGCAGTGACGGACAGGGCGGTACGGGGAATGAGCAGTTCTTC.

J is TRBJ2-5 and V is TRBV5-6, with D possibly TRBD2 on 6 matching bases. The CDR3 has 16 residues. Per germline, CDR1 SGHDT and CDR2 YYEEEE. V dropped 5 bases and J dropped 3 bases, with 20 bases sitting between them. CDR3 nucleotide sequence: TGTGCCAGCAGACTGAGACCCGGGACTGGAAAAGAGACCCAGTACTTC. Its protein product is CASRLRPGTGKETQYF. Drawing the rest from reference TRBV5-6 and TRBJ2-5, the complete variable domain is DAGVTQSPTHLIKTRGQQVTLRCSPKSGHDTVSWYQQALGQGPQFIFQYYEEEERQRGNFPDRFSGHQFPNYSSELNVNALLLGDSALYLCASRLRPGTGKETQYFGPGTRLLVL.

The chain uses TRBV9 and TRBJ2-1, with 13 bases matching TRBD2. The germline V gene encodes CDR1 SGDLS and CDR2 YYNGEE. The V segment lost 3 bases and the J segment 6 bases; nucleotides outside the gene matches: 3. The length of the CDR3 is 15 residues. The CDR3 protein is CASSDGLAGVNEQFF. CDR3 DNA sequence: TGTGCCAGCAGCGACGGACTAGCGGGAGTCAATGAGCAGTTCTTC.

The chain combines TRBV20-1 with TRBJ2-5, with 9 bases lining up with TRBD2. This CDR3 is built from 17 residues. Germline CDR1 DFQATT, CDR2 SNEGSKA (reference sequence). Trimming removed 0 bases from V and 5 bases from J; junction bases left unmatched: 13. CDR3 DNA: TGCAGTGCTAGAGATTTGGTTGGCGGGAGGGCCAGTGAGACCCAGTACTTC. Protein product: CSARDLVGGRASETQYF.

The chain recombines TRBV11-3 with TRBJ2-5; D possibly corresponds to TRBD1 (6 bases). This CDR3 has 15 amino acids. V lost 8 bases and J lost 1, with 17 bases in between. Germline V gene lookup returns CDR1 SGHNT and CDR2 YENEEA. CDR3 amino acids: CASSSGRGSQETQYF. For the CDR3, the DNA is TGTGCCAGCTCTTCCGGTAGGGGGTCCCAAGAGACCCAGTACTTC.

At least ten counts were recorded for this clonotype. V and J are TRBV5-1 and TRBJ2-7; 7 nucleotides align to TRBD2. Per germline, CDR1 SGHRS and CDR2 YFSETQ. The CDR3 contains 15 residues. V was clipped by 0 bases and J by 0 bases; unmatched bases: 3. The CDR3 region is CASSLGGTNSYEQYF. For the CDR3, the DNA is TGCGCCAGCAGCTTGGGTGGGACTAACTCCTACGAGCAGTACTTC.

The chain is built from TRBV7-3 and TRBJ2-1, with TRBD2 identical over 12 bases. Losses at the gene ends were 6 bases for V and 6 bases for J; bases not matched to a gene: 9. Germline V CDR1 and CDR2: SGHTA, FQGTGA. The CDR3 contains 16 residues. CDR3 region: CASSPSGREPCNEQFF. The CDR3 DNA reads TGTGCCAGCAGTCCTAGCGGGAGGGAACCCTGCAATGAGCAGTTCTTC.

In the case of this clonotype: One end of the junction is discordant with germline, which a read error may explain. The rearrangement joins TRBV5-1 to TRBJ2-1, with TRBD2 matching over 7 bases. Germline V gives CDR1 SGHRS, CDR2 YFSETQ. The CDR3 runs to 16 residues. The CDR3 sequence is CASSFASGFSDNEQFF. CDR3 sequence (DNA): TGCGCCAGCAGCTTTGCTAGCGGATTCTCCGACAATGAGCAGTTCTTC.

CDR3 nucleotide sequence: TGTGCCAGCAGCTTAAACGGGGGACCCCAGCATTTT. The encoded protein is CASSLNGGPQHF. The V gene is TRBV7-2, the J gene TRBJ1-5; the D gene is possibly TRBD1 (5 bases). V shed 2 bases and J shed 10 bases, with 9 bases lying between them. Per germline, CDR1 SGHTA and CDR2 FQGNSA. The length of the CDR3 is 12 residues.

The V call is TRBV14, the J call TRBJ1-2, with 7 bases identical to TRBD1. Losses at the gene ends were 0 bases for V and 6 bases for J; bases not matched to a gene: 10. There are 16 residues in the CDR3. The germline CDR1 and CDR2 sequences are SGHDN and FVKESK. CDR3: CASSQEPQGLQHGYTF. The CDR3 nucleotides read TGTGCCAGCAGCCAAGAACCACAGGGGTTACAACATGGCTACACCTTC.

The chain employs TRBV12-3 or TRBV12-4 and TRBJ2-3; the D gene is possibly TRBD1 (6 bases). V shed 3 bases and J shed 4 bases, with 14 bases lying between them. The CDR3 spans 15 residues. Here the CDR3 reads CASSFSQGAADTQYF. The CDR3 DNA reads as TGTGCCAGCAGTTTCTCACAGGGAGCGGCAGATACGCAGTATTTT.

This chain uses TRBV7-2 with TRBJ2-1; 9 nucleotides line up with TRBD2. Germline V gives CDR1 SGHTA, CDR2 FQGNSA. The CDR3 totals 16 residues. The V gene end was trimmed by 5 bases and the J gene end by 3 bases; junction bases not matched to a gene: 8. The CDR3 sequence: CASSNPGTSFYNEQFF. The CDR3, as DNA: TGTGCCAGCAGCAATCCAGGGACTAGCTTCTACAATGAGCAGTTCTTC.

CDR3 residues: CASSPLEDYGYTF. For the CDR3, the DNA is TGCGCCAGCAGCCCTCTTGAGGACTATGGCTACACCTTC. The genes are TRBV5-1 and TRBJ1-2; no clear D gene. CDR1 is SGHRS and CDR2 is YFSETQ in the germline V gene. V was trimmed by 4 bases and J by 3 bases, leaving 10 bases between them. The CDR3 spans 13 residues.

V and J are TRBV27 and TRBJ2-7; D gene unclear. The CDR3 covers 15 residues. Deletions cut 0 bases from V and 0 bases from J, with 9 bases between. Germline loops: CDR1 MNHEY, CDR2 SMNVEV (reference sequence). The CDR3 loop reads CASSLSPGISYEQYF. The CDR3, as DNA: TGTGCCAGCAGTTTATCGCCAGGAATCTCCTACGAGCAGTACTTC.